This record covers a single T cell receptor beta chain. This clone was counted a few times. Its antigen remains undetermined. No base-level quality is on record; no much larger clone is a single base apart. All of the isolated RNA was reverse transcribed with the High Capacity cDNA Reverse Transcription Kit, so expressed TCRB transcripts were sequenced. Naive, central memory and regulatory T cell samples underwent deep immunoSEQ sequencing, averaging about 3.5 million total reads per sample. After sorted cells were lysed in RLT buffer, RNA was extracted with DNase-treated RNeasy Micro or Mini kits, with the choice depending on cell number. To prevent cross-contamination, each cell subset was processed individually, whereas patient and healthy donor samples were processed jointly. TCRB sequences were amplified from cDNA with the immunoSEQ multiplex PCR, producing 87-bp fragments spanning the CDR3 region. Amplicons were sequenced on the Illumina HiSeq platform. The authors processed their data as follows. Synthetic template baselines were used to correct PCR bias computationally, reads within Hamming distance 2 were collapsed together, and singletons that could not be merged were discarded. Reads were aligned to IMGT to assign V, D and J genes, CDR3 length, and insertions or deletions at six rearrangement sites. Clonotype counts were normalized to sorted cell number within each subset before computing true diversity and Gini coefficients with the tcR R package. Repertoire sharing was quantified using the overlap coefficient calculated on TCRB nucleotide sequences. Out-of-frame TCRB sequences from naive cells were analyzed to stand in for the pre-selection repertoire. TCRdb retrieved this table from immuneACCESS and kept in-frame rearrangements only. Not all clones are present; in checked studies, unresolved V genes account for under half, and no reason is known for the remainder. The V and J calls and the clone size are those of that table, but D and trimming were determined from the DNA. Here the sample has around 450,000 clones; 9.5% to 12% occur a single time. The ten biggest clones cover over 0.04% of the sample.

V is pared back by 1 base and J by 5 bases, with 15 bases lying between the germline termini. CDR1 and CDR2 are read off the germline V gene (reference sequence) as SGHNT and YYREEE. From cysteine to phenylalanine, the CDR3 is 15 amino acids long. Kept here is only the CDR3 DNA, which spans 45 bases and is read in frame from base 1. This sample stems from a study of beta chain features in type 1 diabetes (dated by TCRdb to 2016 to 2019). Describing the broader study: Mean age, gender distribution, total cell number and subset yield did not differ between patients and healthy donors. Regulatory and stem cell-like memory subsets were obtained from only 8 patients and roughly 8 healthy donors, while naive and central memory subsets were obtained from all 30 or so donors. In the study, recently diagnosed type 1 diabetes patients and matched healthy donors were compared on the TCRB repertoires of their sorted circulating CD4+ T cell subsets. Across all samples, some 99 million sorted cells were examined, and cell number per subset correlated strongly with RNA yield. The research as a whole found: Only small numbers of individuals were included in the HLA sub-analyses, which left unresolved whether HLA type had any influence on TCRB rearrangement. Naive, central memory and regulatory TCRB repertoires appeared more similar among patients than among healthy donors. Patients with type 1 diabetes made fewer insertions and deleted more nucleotides at VDJ recombination sites, implying thymic rearrangement abnormalities. In all four CD4+ subsets, TCRB CDR3 length was moderately but significantly shorter in type 1 diabetes patients. Because cDNA was sequenced instead of genomic DNA, highly expressing activated cells could be over-represented, though the groups showed no difference in activation or CD3 levels. PCR might favor shorter templates, but patient and control samples were amplified and corrected together, so any skew would affect both groups equally.

Each donor gave one peripheral blood draw, averaging approximately 120 mL, which was collected into heparinised tubes. A BD FACSAria II was used to sort naive, central memory, regulatory and stem cell-like memory CD4+ T cells with a panel that included CD45RO, CCR7, CD25, CD127, CD95 and CD27. A purity above 95% was achieved for all sorted populations. Right away, PBMCs were isolated by Lymphoprep density gradient centrifugation and were stained directly, with no culture step. To minimize batch effects, samples were stained and sorted in pairs, one healthy donor with one patient per experiment. The chain is encoded by TRBV5-4 joined to TRBJ2-5, with no confidently assigned D gene. Sequenced sample: naive CD4+ T cells from blood. The intended sense of this specimen's cell subset or site label: true naive CD4+ T cells. The source is a woman younger than 30 in good health. The nucleotide sequence is TGTGCCAGCAGCTTGAAGGCAGACACAAGTGAGACCCAGTACTTC. This encodes CASSLKADTSETQYF. The entire variable domain, with the stretches around the CDR3 drawn from the reference TRBV5-4 and TRBJ2-5 proteins, is ETGVTQSPTHLIKTRGQQVTLRCSSQSGHNTVSWYQQALGQGPQFIFQYYREEENGRGNFPPRFSGLQFPNYSSELNVNALELDDSALYLCASSLKADTSETQYFGPGTRLLVL.